This T cell receptor beta chain was sequenced during a study of regulatory T cells in long-lasting Graves disease. This sample's time point: persistent/refractory GD, antithyroid drugs over 5 years with positive TRAb. Generation of the TCR library employed RNA extracted from PBMCs. This CDR3 contains 15 residues. Germline loops: CDR1 SEHNR, CDR2 FQNEAQ (reference sequence). V was clipped by 2 bases and J by 2 bases; unmatched bases: 6. General study points: Persistent patients shared more public clonotypes (approximately 2,700) than newly diagnosed patients (over 900).

Building of the TCR beta libraries involved iRepertoire HTBI primers and Arm-PCR of CDR3 regions. TCRdb independently ran MiXCR on the multiplex PCR reads; one entry per CDR3 protein. Here the sample spans some 470,000 distinct CDR3 sequences, under 25% being singletons. This clonotype came up a few times. Its antigen is undetermined. This chain joins TRBV7-9 and TRBJ2-7; 7 bases match TRBD2. The receptor's source is a female donor with Graves disease. The starting material was peripheral blood mononuclear cells (PBMCs), obtained when the disease was refractory, from a patient treated with antithyroid drugs. DNA of the CDR3: TGTGCCAGCAGCTTATCGGGGGGTGAGACCTACGAGCAGTACTTC. This translates into CASSLSGGETYEQYF. Variable domain in full (rest from reference TRBV7-9 and TRBJ2-7): DTGVSQNPRHKITKRGQNVTFRCDPISEHNRLYWYRQTLGQGPEFLTYFQNEAQLEKSRLLSDRFSAERPKGSFSTLEIQRTEQGDSAMYLCASSLSGGETYEQYFGPGTRLTVT.